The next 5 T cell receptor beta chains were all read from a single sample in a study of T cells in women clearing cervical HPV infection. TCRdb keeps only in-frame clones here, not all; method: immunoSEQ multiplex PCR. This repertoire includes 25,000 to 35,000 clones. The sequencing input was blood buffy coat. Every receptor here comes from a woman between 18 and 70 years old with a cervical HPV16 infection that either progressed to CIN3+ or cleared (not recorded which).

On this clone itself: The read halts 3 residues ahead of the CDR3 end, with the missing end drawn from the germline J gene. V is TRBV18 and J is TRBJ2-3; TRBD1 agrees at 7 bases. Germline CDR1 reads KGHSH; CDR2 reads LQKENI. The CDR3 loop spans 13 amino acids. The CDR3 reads CASSTDRLETQYF. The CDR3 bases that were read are TGTGCCAGCTCAACGGACAGGCTAGAGACG.

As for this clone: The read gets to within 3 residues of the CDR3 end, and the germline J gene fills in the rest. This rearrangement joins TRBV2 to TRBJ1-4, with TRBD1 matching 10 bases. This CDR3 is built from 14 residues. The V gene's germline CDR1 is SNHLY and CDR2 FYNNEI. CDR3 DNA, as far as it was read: TGTGCCAGCAGGGACAGGGGGTTCAATTCACCA. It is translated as CASRDRGFNSP. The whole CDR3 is CASRDRGFNSPLFF.

The sequenced CDR3 bases are TGTGCCAGCTCACCCGCGGGTTACGAC. This sequence encodes CASSPAGYD. The full CDR3 is CASSPAGYDYTF. V gene TRBV18 combines with J gene TRBJ1-2; D is unclear. Read sequence stops 3 residues before the CDR3 end, and the germline J gene provides the missing end. Germline V gene data show CDR1 as KGHSH and CDR2 as LQKENI. The CDR3 totals 12 residues. Drawing the rest from reference TRBV18 and TRBJ1-2, the complete variable domain is NAGVMQNPRHLVRRRGQEARLRCSPMKGHSHVYWYRQLPEEGLKFMVYLQKENIIDESGMPKERFSAEFPKEGPSILRIQQVVRGDSAAYFCASSPAGYDYTFGSGTRLTVV.

The CDR3 loop is CAWATGPNTGELFF. The part of the CDR3 DNA that was read is TGTGCCTGGGCGACAGGCCCGAACACCGGGGAG. The rearrangement joins TRBV30 to TRBJ2-2; a weak D match, TRBD1 (6 bases). The read ends 3 residues early relative to the CDR3; the germline J gene fills the gap. CDR1 is GTSNPN, CDR2 SVGIG, per germline (reference sequence). The length of the CDR3 is 14 residues. V was clipped by 5 bases and J by 0 bases, with 10 bases between them.

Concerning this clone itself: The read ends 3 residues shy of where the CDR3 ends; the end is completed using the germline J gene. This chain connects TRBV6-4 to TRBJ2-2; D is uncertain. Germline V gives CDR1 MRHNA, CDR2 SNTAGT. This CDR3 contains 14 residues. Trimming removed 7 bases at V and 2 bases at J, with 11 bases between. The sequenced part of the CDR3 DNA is TGTGCCAGCATGGGCGAGGCAAACACCGGGGAG. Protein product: CASMGEANTGE. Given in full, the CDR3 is CASMGEANTGELFF.